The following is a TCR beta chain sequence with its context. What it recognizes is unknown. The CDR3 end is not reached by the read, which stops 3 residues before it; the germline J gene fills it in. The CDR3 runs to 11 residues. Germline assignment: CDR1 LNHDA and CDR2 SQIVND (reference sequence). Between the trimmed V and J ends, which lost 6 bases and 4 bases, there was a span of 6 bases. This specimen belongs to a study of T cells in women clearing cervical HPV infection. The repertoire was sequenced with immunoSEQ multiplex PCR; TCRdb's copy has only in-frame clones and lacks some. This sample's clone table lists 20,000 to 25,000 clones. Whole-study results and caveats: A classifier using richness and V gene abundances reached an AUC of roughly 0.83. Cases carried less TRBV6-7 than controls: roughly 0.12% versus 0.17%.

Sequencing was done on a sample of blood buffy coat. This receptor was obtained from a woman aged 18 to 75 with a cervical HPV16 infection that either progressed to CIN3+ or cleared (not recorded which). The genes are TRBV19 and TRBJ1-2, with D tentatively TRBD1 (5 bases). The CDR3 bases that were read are TGTGCCAGTAGGAGGGGCTATGGC. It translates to CASRRGYG. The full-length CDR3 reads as CASRRGYGYTF.